This T cell receptor (beta chain) originates from a study of identifying expanded T cells in peripheral blood. Study results and caveats: Technical replicates showed 0.9 to 1.5 changed clones; about 2 weeks about 16; four weeks 19. Across healthy donors, higher total template counts meant significantly greater approximately two-week count variance.

Only in-frame clones appear in the TCRdb table, and some are missing; sequencing was by immunoSEQ multiplex PCR. The sample comprises 70,000 to 95,000 clones, roughly 86% of which are singletons, and 3.5% to 5% rests with the top ten. Healthy donors had no documented immune events, such as infections, while sampled. The CDR3 extends over 15 amino acids. Trimming removed 4 bases from V and 4 bases from J, with 14 bases in between. Germline V gene sequence: CDR1 MDHEN, CDR2 SYDVKM. Details on this clone: What it recognizes is unknown.

This sequence was found in a person between 18 and 75 years old in good health. J is TRBJ1-5 and V is TRBV28; possible D gene TRBD1, 6 bases. Sequenced material: blood. CDR3 DNA sequence: TGTGCCAGCAGTTACAGGGATTCGGAAAATCAGCCCCAGCATTTT. Translation gives CASSYRDSENQPQHF.